Presented here are 26 T cell receptor beta chains from one specimen sequenced in a study of blood T cells in healthy people across ages. The authors ran a second PCR of roughly 6 to 12 cycles using a sample-barcoded 5' primer and a J-beta primer mix. From the 5' RACE reads, TCRdb called clonotypes with MiXCR, one entry per CDR3 protein. The data show 1.5 million to 2 million distinct CDR3 sequences, with roughly 49% seen just once and approximately 2.1% held by the top ten. The specimen sequenced was blood. The receptors derive from a middle-aged woman in good health.

The chain joins TRBV2 to TRBJ2-5; maybe TRBD1 (6 bases). The V gene lost 10 bases and the J gene lost 1 base, with 13 bases spanning the gap. This CDR3 spans 13 amino acids. Germline loops: CDR1 SNHLY, CDR2 FYNNEI. CDR3 region: CATNRGIQETQYF. CDR3 DNA: TGTGCCACTAATAGGGGGATCCAAGAGACCCAGTACTTC.

This chain connects TRBV4-3 to TRBJ2-6; the match to TRBD1 covers 9 bases. From germline, CDR1 is LGHNA and CDR2 YSLEER. With V trimmed by 4 bases and J by 2 bases, 6 bases remained unmatched. The CDR3 loop spans 17 amino acids. CDR3 protein: CASSRIDRGAGANVLTF. CDR3 nucleotides: TGCGCCAGCAGCCGGATTGACAGGGGGGCTGGGGCCAACGTCCTGACTTTC.

The chain links TRBV7-2 to TRBJ2-1; 10 bases agree with TRBD2. This CDR3 is 16 amino acids long. V was clipped by 4 bases and J by 6 bases; unmatched bases: 9. Germline loops: CDR1 SGHTA, CDR2 FQGNSA. The CDR3 loop is CASSSHNSGGTNEQFF. The CDR3 coding sequence is TGTGCCAGCAGCTCCCATAATAGCGGGGGGACCAATGAGCAGTTCTTC.

There are a few counts of this clonotype. The chain employs TRBV20-1 and TRBJ1-1; D is ambiguous. Germline values: CDR1 DFQATT, CDR2 SNEGSKA (reference sequence). Trimming shortened V by 0 bases and J by 1 base, and 6 bases separated the two germline ends. The CDR3 runs to 13 residues. This chain's CDR3 is CSARDGGNTEAFF. CDR3 bases: TGCAGTGCTAGAGATGGAGGGAACACTGAAGCTTTCTTT.

V usage is TRBV6-5 and J usage is TRBJ2-6; 12 nucleotides align to TRBD1. Per the germline V gene, CDR1 is MNHEY and CDR2 is SVGAGI. This CDR3 contains 19 residues. The V segment lost 2 bases and the J segment 4 bases; nucleotides outside the gene matches: 9. CDR3 protein: CASSYRGTGGSSGANVLTF. The CDR3 region has the DNA TGTGCCAGCAGTTACAGAGGGACAGGGGGCTCCTCCGGGGCCAACGTCCTGACTTTC.

This sequence joins TRBV28 and TRBJ2-6; no reliable D call. Trimming removed 2 bases from V and 0 bases from J, with 14 bases in between. The V gene's germline CDR1 is MDHEN and CDR2 SYDVKM. The CDR3 contains 18 residues. Here the CDR3 reads CASSLNSGSSSGANVLTF. The CDR3 DNA sequence: TGTGCCAGCAGTTTAAATTCGGGCAGTAGCTCTGGGGCCAACGTCCTGACTTTC.

This clonotype is a singleton in its sample. The chain combines TRBV15 with TRBJ2-2, with D perhaps matching TRBD1 (6 bases). The CDR3 covers 13 residues. The germline CDR1 and CDR2 sequences are LNHNV and YYDKDF (reference sequence). V was shortened by 6 bases and J by 7 bases, with 12 bases between the two germline ends. CDR3 loop: CATRQGRVGELFF. DNA for the CDR3: TGTGCCACCAGACAGGGAAGGGTCGGGGAGCTGTTTTTT.

This clonotype was picked up one time. This chain connects TRBV7-9 to TRBJ2-5, with 8 bases aligning to TRBD2. Germline CDR1 SEHNR, CDR2 FQNEAQ (reference sequence). V lost 5 bases, J lost 5 bases, and 19 bases stayed unmatched. The CDR3 loop spans 18 amino acids. The DNA for the CDR3 is TGTGCCAGCAGCCCCGTTCGTGGGGACGGGGGGGTCTACGAGACCCAGTACTTC. Translating it yields CASSPVRGDGGVYETQYF.

This chain links TRBV6-6 with TRBJ2-7; 8 nucleotides agree with TRBD1. The CDR3 extends over 15 amino acids. V lost 4 bases and J lost 3; bases outside the gene matches: 8. In germline, CDR1 is MNHNY, CDR2 SVGAGI (reference sequence). The DNA for the CDR3 is TGTGCCAGCAGTTTACGACAGGGGTCGGACTACGAGCAGTACTTC. Its protein product is CASSLRQGSDYEQYF.

Ten or more counts support this clonotype. The chain uses TRBV29-1 and TRBJ2-7, with D possibly matching TRBD2 (7 bases). The germline CDR1 and CDR2 sequences are SQVTM and ANQGSEA. This CDR3 comprises 14 residues. Trimming pared 3 bases from V and 2 bases from J, leaving 14 bases between. The CDR3, as DNA: TGCAGCGTTGAGGAGGGAGGGGGACCCTACGAGCAGTACTTC. This encodes CSVEEGGGPYEQYF.

V gene TRBV28 combines with J gene TRBJ1-1; TRBD1 agrees at 8 bases. The CDR3 is 15 amino acids. Germline CDR1 is MDHEN and CDR2 is SYDVKM. The J segment lost 1 base and the V segment lost 6 bases, leaving 7 bases of the junction unmatched. CDR3 sequence (DNA): TGTGCCAGCAGGAACGCCGGGACAGGGAACACTGAAGCTTTCTTT. Residues: CASRNAGTGNTEAFF.

The V gene is TRBV6-2 or TRBV6-3, the J gene TRBJ2-5, with D possibly matching TRBD2 (6 bases). Trimming removed 7 bases from V and 11 bases from J, with 17 bases in between. The CDR3 sequence is 12 residues long. In germline, CDR1 is MNHEY, CDR2 SVGEGT. DNA for the CDR3: TGTGCCAGCATTGGCGGGGAGAATGAGCAGTACTTC. It encodes CASIGGENEQYF.

V and J are TRBV28 and TRBJ2-1; D ambiguous. V was shortened by 3 bases and J by 4 bases, with 10 bases between the two germline ends. CDR1 is MDHEN and CDR2 is SYDVKM in the germline V gene. This CDR3 is 14 amino acids long. The CDR3 loop reads CASSFAGTYNEQFF. The DNA of the CDR3 is TGTGCCAGCAGTTTCGCAGGAACGTACAATGAGCAGTTCTTC.

The chain couples TRBV5-1 to TRBJ2-5; 10 positions agree with TRBD2. V lost 6 bases to trimming and J lost 2 bases; unmatched junction nucleotides: 7. There are 15 residues in the CDR3. CDR1 SGHRS and CDR2 YFSETQ come from the germline V gene. The CDR3 DNA sequence: TGCGCCAGCAAGACCGGACTAGCGGAACAAGAGACCCAGTACTTC. Translation gives CASKTGLAEQETQYF.

This clonotype came up a few times. The V gene is TRBV4-3, the J gene TRBJ1-2; tentatively, D is TRBD1 (5 bases). V was shortened by 0 bases and J by 5 bases, with 7 bases between the two germline ends. Looked up from germline, CDR1 is LGHNA and CDR2 is YSLEER. CDR3 size: 13 residues. The CDR3 loop is CASSQEDRYGYTF. In DNA form, the CDR3 reads TGCGCCAGCAGCCAAGAAGACAGATATGGCTACACCTTC.

There are a few counts of this clonotype. The chain uses TRBV20-1 and TRBJ2-5, with D possibly being TRBD1 (6 bases). Germline V CDR1 and CDR2: DFQATT, SNEGSKA (reference sequence). The V and J ends lost 1 base and 7 bases respectively, with 16 bases between them. This CDR3 comprises 14 residues. DNA of the CDR3: TGCAGTGCTAGAGGGCTAAAAGTCAGGGGGACCCAGTACTTC. This gives the protein CSARGLKVRGTQYF.

A remark on this clonotype: With a much larger clone just one base away, this may be a read error. V gene TRBV10-2 combines with J gene TRBJ2-5; TRBD2 might be the D (6 bases). The CDR3 has 10 residues. CDR1 is WSHSY and CDR2 is SAAADI in the germline V gene. Trimming removed 11 bases from V and 11 bases from J, with 15 bases in between. In DNA, the CDR3 is TGCGCCGGGGGACTCTTGGAGCAGTACTTC. Translation: CAGGLLEQYF.

The chain has TRBV20-1 and TRBJ2-3; 7 bases align to TRBD2. Germline V gene sequence: CDR1 DFQATT, CDR2 SNEGSKA (reference sequence). V gave up 6 bases and J gave up 3 bases; unmatched junction bases: 21. This CDR3 is 18 amino acids long. The CDR3, as DNA: TGCAGTGCCAGGGCGATTTCGCGCGGGGGATCTAGTACAGATACGCAGTATTTT. This sequence encodes CSARAISRGGSSTDTQYF.

The CDR3 DNA follows: TGCGCCAGCAGCCAAGGCCCCCAGGCTAGCCTCGGGGAGACCCAGTTCTTC. The encoded protein is CASSQGPQASLGETQFF. The chain employs TRBV4-1 and TRBJ2-1; possibly TRBD2 for D (5 bases). V was shortened by 1 base and J by 13 bases, with 26 bases between the two germline ends. The CDR3 sequence is 17 residues long. CDR1 is MGHRA, CDR2 YSYEKL, per germline.

This clonotype came up a few times. This sequence joins TRBV5-1 and TRBJ2-1, with TRBD2 matching 12 bases. In germline, CDR1 is SGHRS, CDR2 YFSETQ. The CDR3 runs to 17 residues. Trimming removed 4 bases from V and 5 bases from J; junction bases left unmatched: 10. CDR3 nucleotides: TGCGCCAGCAGCACCCATACTAGCGGGGGGATAAACAATGAGCAGTTCTTC. It is translated as CASSTHTSGGINNEQFF.

The chain has TRBV28 and TRBJ2-1, with D hard to call. The CDR3 loop spans 14 amino acids. V was clipped by 10 bases and J by 2 bases, with 15 bases between them. Germline-derived CDR1 and CDR2 are MDHEN and SYDVKM. The CDR3 sequence: CATHSSFPYNEQFF. Written as DNA, the CDR3 is TGTGCCACCCACAGTAGTTTCCCCTACAATGAGCAGTTCTTC. The variable domain in full, with the rest retrieved from reference TRBV28 and TRBJ2-1, is DVKVTQSSRYLVKRTGEKVFLECVQDMDHENMFWYRQDPGLGLRLIYFSYDVKMKEKGDIPEGYSVSREKKERFSLILESASTNQTSMYLCATHSSFPYNEQFFGPGTRLTVL.

On this clonotype: At one end, the junction sequence differs from germline, possibly due to a read error. This chain connects TRBV27 to TRBJ2-1; 8 bases match TRBD1. The germline gives CDR1 MNHEY, CDR2 SMNVEV (reference sequence). CDR3 length equals 15 residues. CDR3: CTSSSTGQGRDEQFF. The DNA of the CDR3 is TGTACCAGCAGTTCCACCGGACAGGGTAGAGATGAGCAGTTCTTC.

This sequence joins TRBV4-3 and TRBJ2-5, with 10 bases fitting TRBD1. The DNA end is more similar to TRBJ2-7, so the J call may be wrong. Germline values: CDR1 LGHNA, CDR2 YSLEER. The CDR3 is 14 residues long. CDR3 loop: CASSHDRGRDEQYF. DNA for the CDR3: TGCGCCAGCAGCCATGACAGGGGGCGCGACGAGCAGTACTTC.

CDR3 sequence (DNA): TGTGCCACCAGTGATCTGGGAAGCGCCTACAATGAGCAGTTCTTC. It yields the protein CATSDLGSAYNEQFF. V is TRBV24-1 and J is TRBJ2-1; D ambiguous. The germline gives CDR1 KGHDR, CDR2 SFDVKD. The CDR3 covers 15 residues. Deletions cut 3 bases from V and 2 bases from J, with 10 bases between.

The J gene is TRBJ2-3, the V gene TRBV3-1, with no clear D. This CDR3 is built from 11 residues. Between the trimmed V and J ends, which lost 5 bases and 12 bases, there was a span of 12 bases. The germline CDR1 and CDR2 sequences are LGHDT and YNNKEL (reference sequence). CDR3 nucleotides: TGTGCCAGCAGCTCCCGCGGTCTTCAGTATTTT. It is translated as CASSSRGLQYF.

With regard to this clonotype: A much larger clone lies a single base off, so this may be a read error. The chain combines TRBV28 with TRBJ2-7; 10 bases align to TRBD1. TRBJ2-5 explains the end of the DNA better; the J call may be wrong. The length of the CDR3 is 14 residues. The germline CDR1 and CDR2 sequences are MDHEN and SYDVKM. This CDR3 reads CASSFGQGDKTQYF. The CDR3, as DNA: TGTGCCAGCAGTTTCGGACAGGGGGATAAGACCCAGTACTTC.